The 20 T cell receptor beta chains in this list originate from one sample, sequenced in a study of Ad26.COV2.S vaccination and SARS-CoV-2 variants. Treatment defined: 15 to 20 received Ad26.COV2.S at low or high dose, single or two shots; about 5 received placebo; per-sample allocation not given. Sampling took place 63 days after the first vaccine or placebo injection. Using immunoSEQ multiplex PCR, the repertoire was profiled, and TCRdb retains in-frame clones only, with some absent. The sample shows 200,000 to 300,000 clones, approximately 90% of them seen only once. The source was peripheral blood, collected in a trial of Ad26.COV2.S vaccine versus placebo. Receptors originate from a person between 18 and 65 years old who received the Ad26.COV2.S COVID-19 vaccine or a placebo.

The J gene is TRBJ1-1, the V gene TRBV7-9, with 8 bases lining up with TRBD1. The CDR3 extends over 14 amino acids. In germline, CDR1 is SEHNR, CDR2 FQNEAQ (reference sequence). Unmatched junction bases numbered 4, after V lost 2 bases and J lost 5 bases. CDR3 sequence: CASSLRTGNTEAFF. DNA for the CDR3: TGTGCCAGCAGCTTACGGACAGGGAATACTGAAGCTTTCTTT. The full variable domain, completed using reference TRBV7-9 and TRBJ1-1, is DTGVSQNPRHKITKRGQNVTFRCDPISEHNRLYWYRQTLGQGPEFLTYFQNEAQLEKSRLLSDRFSAERPKGSFSTLEIQRTEQGDSAMYLCASSLRTGNTEAFFGQGTRLTVV.

V gene TRBV30 combines with J gene TRBJ2-7, with 13 positions matching TRBD2. Germline V gene data show CDR1 as GTSNPN and CDR2 as SVGIG (reference sequence). CDR3 size: 14 residues. The V gene end was trimmed by 1 base and the J gene end by 7 bases; junction bases not matched to a gene: 4. The CDR3 loop is CAWSEGLAGYEQYF. The DNA for the CDR3 is TGTGCCTGGAGTGAGGGACTAGCGGGATATGAGCAGTACTTC. Using reference TRBV30 and TRBJ2-7 for the parts outside the CDR3, the full variable domain is SQTIHQWPATLVQPVGSPLSLECTVEGTSNPNLYWYRQAAGRGLQLLFYSVGIGQISSEVPQNLSASRPQDRQFILSSKKLLLSDSGFYLCAWSEGLAGYEQYFGPGTRLTVT.

The CDR3: CASMQGRKETQYF. The CDR3 bases are TGTGCCAGCATGCAGGGACGGAAGGAGACCCAGTACTTC. The chain recombines TRBV28 with TRBJ2-5, with D perhaps TRBD1 or TRBD2 (5 bases each). With 7 bases removed from V and 5 bases from J, the gap between germline ends came to 14 bases. The CDR3 covers 13 residues. CDR1 and CDR2 (germline): MDHEN, SYDVKM.

CDR3 in DNA: TGTGCCAGCAGCGTAGCTACTAGCGGGGGGCTGCAGTATTTT. It is translated as CASSVATSGGLQYF. The V gene is TRBV9, the J gene TRBJ2-3; TRBD2 aligns across 12 bases. Trimming took 0 bases from V and 11 from J; bases not matched to a gene: 4. This CDR3 comprises 14 residues. Per germline, CDR1 SGDLS and CDR2 YYNGEE.

The J gene is TRBJ2-7, the V gene TRBV28; 8 bases fit TRBD2. Germline V gives CDR1 MDHEN, CDR2 SYDVKM. The trim removed 5 bases at V and 7 bases at J, leaving 13 bases unmatched. The CDR3 is 15 residues long. The DNA for the CDR3 is TGTGCCAGCAGTGGGTCGGGGGGGGCCAGAGTGGAGCAGTACTTC. Protein product: CASSGSGGARVEQYF.

The CDR3 coding sequence is TGTGCCAGCAGCCGACACTACGAGCAGTACTTC. It yields the protein CASSRHYEQYF. The chain is built from TRBV11-2 and TRBJ2-7; D is unresolved. V was trimmed by 5 bases and J by 3 bases, leaving 5 bases between them. Germline-derived CDR1 and CDR2 are SGHAT and FQNNGV. CDR3 length: 11 amino acids.

V gene TRBV19 combines with J gene TRBJ1-2; 9 nucleotides line up with TRBD1. The CDR3 extends over 16 amino acids. Germline-derived CDR1 and CDR2 are LNHDA and SQIVND (reference sequence). The J segment lost 7 bases and the V segment lost 7 bases, leaving 16 bases of the junction unmatched. The CDR3, as DNA: TGTGCCAGTACCCGACTCCCGGGACAGGGAATGGGTGGCTACACCTTC. This encodes CASTRLPGQGMGGYTF.

This chain joins TRBV19 and TRBJ1-1; 9 bases align to TRBD1. The length of the CDR3 is 13 residues. Germline V lookup: CDR1 LNHDA, CDR2 SQIVND (reference sequence). V dropped 8 bases and J dropped 4; count of bases not matched to a gene: 5. CDR3 in amino acids: CASVTTGGTEAFF. The CDR3 DNA sequence: TGTGCCAGTGTCACGACAGGGGGCACTGAAGCTTTCTTT.

The V and J genes are TRBV5-8 and TRBJ2-7; the D gene is possibly TRBD2 (5 bases). The CDR3 runs 14 residues. V lost 4 bases to trimming and J lost 2 bases, with 13 bases between them. Per the germline V gene, CDR1 is SGHTS and CDR2 is YDEGEE. The CDR3 nucleotides read TGTGCCAGCAGCCACCGGGGTCTTCCCTACGAGCAGTACTTC. Translating it yields CASSHRGLPYEQYF.

CDR3 DNA: TGTGCCAGCAGCCAGAGGAATGAGCAGTTCTTC. Protein sequence: CASSQRNEQFF. The chain has TRBV7-2 and TRBJ2-1; D not certain. CDR1 SGHTA and CDR2 FQGNSA come from the germline V gene. Trimming cost V 5 bases and J 7 bases, with 6 bases left between them. The CDR3 sequence is 11 residues long.

The V call is TRBV11-2, the J call TRBJ2-7; D is undetermined. The germline gives CDR1 SGHAT, CDR2 FQNNGV. Between the trimmed V and J ends, which lost 3 bases and 0 bases, there was a span of 6 bases. The CDR3 spans 13 residues. The CDR3 here is CASSFPGSYEQYF. CDR3 nucleotides: TGTGCCAGCAGCTTCCCAGGCTCCTACGAGCAGTACTTC.

The gene calls are TRBV6-1 and TRBJ1-5, with D hard to call. Looked up from germline, CDR1 is MNHNS and CDR2 is SASEGT. The CDR3 contains 12 residues. Trimming left V 3 bases short and J 6 bases short, with 6 bases between. CDR3 in DNA: TGTGCCAGCAGTGAGGGAACTCAGCCCCAGCATTTT. It encodes CASSEGTQPQHF.

The chain has TRBV9 and TRBJ2-2, with a tentative D call TRBD2 (5 bases). V gave up 4 bases and J gave up 4 bases, with 8 bases separating them. CDR3 size: 13 residues. Germline CDR1 is SGDLS and CDR2 is YYNGEE. The CDR3 DNA follows: TGTGCCAGCAGCCCCGAGGGCACCGGGGAGCTGTTTTTT. As protein: CASSPEGTGELFF. Based on the CDR3 plus reference TRBV9 and TRBJ2-2, the full variable domain is DSGVTQTPKHLITATGQRVTLRCSPRSGDLSVYWYQQSLDQGLQFLIQYYNGEERAKGNILERFSAQQFPDLHSELNLSSLELGDSALYFCASSPEGTGELFFGEGSRLTVL.

The chain uses TRBV7-9 and TRBJ2-7; tentatively, D is TRBD1 (6 bases). Trimming left V 3 bases short and J 2 bases short, with 11 bases between. CDR3 length equals 14 residues. Germline values: CDR1 SEHNR, CDR2 FQNEAQ (reference sequence). CDR3 DNA: TGTGCCAGCAGCTTGTGGACAGAAACCTACGAGCAGTACTTC. Translated, it gives CASSLWTETYEQYF.

The rearrangement links TRBV11-2 to TRBJ2-1; D is perhaps TRBD1 or TRBD2 (5 bases each). Trimming shortened V by 5 bases and J by 11 bases, and 22 bases separated the two germline ends. The CDR3 covers 15 residues. Germline-derived CDR1 and CDR2 are SGHAT and FQNNGV. CDR3 amino acids: CASSLRRDPAVQQFF. The CDR3 DNA follows: TGTGCCAGCAGCCTTCGCCGGGACCCTGCGGTTCAGCAGTTCTTC. The full variable domain, in which reference TRBV11-2 and TRBJ2-1 provide the parts outside the CDR3, is EAGVAQSPRYKIIEKRQSVAFWCNPISGHATLYWYQQILGQGPKLLIQFQNNGVVDDSQLPKDRFSAERLKGVDSTLKIQPAKLEDSAVYLCASSLRRDPAVQQFFGPGTRLTVL.

CDR3 residues: CASSLRRGDQPQHF. The CDR3, as DNA: TGTGCCAGCAGCTTACGCAGGGGAGACCAGCCCCAGCATTTT. V usage is TRBV7-2 and J usage is TRBJ1-5, with D perhaps matching TRBD1 (6 bases). Trimming stripped 2 bases from V and 7 bases from J, with 12 bases between. The CDR3 contains 14 residues. Looked up from germline, CDR1 is SGHTA and CDR2 is FQGNSA. The entire variable domain, with the rest obtained from reference TRBV7-2 and TRBJ1-5, is as follows: GAGVSQSPSNKVTEKGKDVELRCDPISGHTALYWYRQSLGQGLEFLIYFQGNSAPDKSGLPSDRFSAERTGGSVSTLTIQRTQQEDSAVYLCASSLRRGDQPQHFGDGTRLSIL.

This clone showed up just once. The chain links TRBV27 to TRBJ1-2; 7 nucleotides agree with TRBD1. Germline lookup yields CDR1 MNHEY and CDR2 SMNVEV (reference sequence). CDR3 length equals 16 residues. V lost 4 bases, J lost 3 bases, and 11 bases stayed unmatched. Here the CDR3 DNA reads TGTGCCAGCAGTTCACCGGGACCCAGGGGGTACTATGGCTACACCTTC. It translates to CASSSPGPRGYYGYTF.

The chain employs TRBV5-4 and TRBJ2-7; 11 bases line up with TRBD2. The V segment lost 3 bases and the J segment 2 bases; nucleotides outside the gene matches: 7. The CDR3 runs 16 residues. Germline assignment: CDR1 SGHNT and CDR2 YYREEE (reference sequence). CDR3 nucleotides: TGTGCCAGCAGCTCGCGTGGGACTAGCGGCCCCTACGAGCAGTACTTC. Its protein is CASSSRGTSGPYEQYF.

The rearrangement links TRBV15 to TRBJ2-7, with 11 bases that match TRBD2. V shed 0 bases and J 6 bases; nucleotides not matched to a gene: 13. This CDR3 is 18 amino acids long. Germline lookup yields CDR1 LNHNV and CDR2 YYDKDF (reference sequence). The CDR3, as DNA: TGTGCCACCAGCAGAGATCTCGGGCCCGTAGCGGGAGGGGGCGAGCAGTACTTC. This codes for CATSRDLGPVAGGGEQYF.

The J gene is TRBJ2-1, the V gene TRBV4-1; D perhaps matches TRBD2 (6 bases). The V and J ends lost 0 bases and 4 bases respectively, with 10 bases between them. The germline V gene has CDR1 MGHRA and CDR2 YSYEKL. This CDR3 spans 15 amino acids. CDR3 sequence (DNA): TGCGCCAGCAGCCAAGAAACGGGGGAATACAATGAGCAGTTCTTC. This gives the protein CASSQETGEYNEQFF.